These 7 T cell receptor beta chains were sequenced from one sample in a study of vaccination effects on CD4 cells after COVID-19. No antigen is known for these receptors. Using immunoSEQ multiplex PCR, the repertoire was profiled, and TCRdb retains in-frame clones only, with some absent. The repertoire holds nearly 25,000 clones, with 69% as singletons. Antigen-specific CD4+ T cells were expanded (with viral peptide pools) by the ViraFEST assay ahead of sequencing. Following culture for roughly 10 days, CD4+ T cells were isolated. It was two doses of either the BNT162b2 or mRNA-1273 vaccine that participants received. The starting material was CD4+ T cells from PBMCs cultured with SARS-CoV-2 spike peptides, obtained after COVID-19 vaccination. The receptors come from a human donor who received a COVID-19 vaccine.

This chain connects TRBV6-6 to TRBJ1-1; 8 positions match TRBD1. Germline V gene sequence: CDR1 MNHNY, CDR2 SVGAGI (reference sequence). Trimming cost V 6 bases and J 10 bases; bases outside gene matches: 7. The CDR3 spans 12 residues. CDR3 loop: CASSLQDRAAFF. CDR3 sequence (DNA): TGTGCCAGCAGCCTGCAGGACAGGGCAGCTTTCTTT.

V is TRBV6-5 and J is TRBJ2-1; 8 bases align to TRBD1. The CDR3 sequence is 13 residues long. Germline lookup yields CDR1 MNHEY and CDR2 SVGAGI. Unmatched junction bases numbered 7, after V lost 7 bases and J lost 8 bases. The CDR3 bases are TGTGCCAGCACGGCAGGGGGCGTGGATGAGCAGTTCTTC. Its protein is CASTAGGVDEQFF.

The sample holds one count of this clone. V is TRBV5-1 and J is TRBJ2-7, with a possible D match to TRBD1 (6 bases). CDR3 length: 15 residues. Germline V lookup: CDR1 SGHRS, CDR2 YFSETQ. Trimming took 0 bases from V and 2 from J, leaving 12 bases between them. CDR3 sequence (DNA): TGCGCCAGCAGCTTGGGGGGGACACCTACCTACGAGCAGTACTTC. Translating it yields CASSLGGTPTYEQYF. Full variable domain (outside the CDR3, taken from reference TRBV5-1 and TRBJ2-7): KAGVTQTPRYLIKTRGQQVTLSCSPISGHRSVSWYQQTPGQGLQFLFEYFSETQRNKGNFPGRFSGRQFSNSRSEMNVSTLELGDSALYLCASSLGGTPTYEQYFGPGTRLTVT.

The rearrangement joins TRBV12-3 or TRBV12-4 to TRBJ2-7; 8 positions agree with TRBD1. The V gene end was trimmed by 5 bases and the J gene end by 7 bases; junction bases not matched to a gene: 7. This CDR3 contains 13 residues. The CDR3 DNA follows: TGTGCCAGCAGTATGGACAGGGTACGGGAGCAGTACTTC. This gives the protein CASSMDRVREQYF.

The CDR3, as DNA: TGTGCCAGCAGCTGGGACAGGGGCCGCGAGCAGTACTTC. This sequence encodes CASSWDRGREQYF. The chain is built from TRBV12-3 or TRBV12-4 and TRBJ2-7; the match to TRBD1 covers 10 bases. The J segment lost 6 bases and the V segment lost 6 bases, leaving 5 bases of the junction unmatched. The CDR3 is 13 residues long.

The V call is TRBV27, the J call TRBJ2-2, with D maybe TRBD1 (6 bases). Trimming stripped 5 bases from V and 3 bases from J, with 13 bases between. Per germline, CDR1 MNHEY and CDR2 SMNVEV (reference sequence). The CDR3 runs to 15 residues. The CDR3 sequence: CASSPDRLDTGELFF. In nucleotides, the CDR3 is TGTGCCAGCAGTCCTGACAGGTTGGACACCGGGGAGCTGTTTTTT.

The V gene is TRBV5-6, the J gene TRBJ1-6, with 8 bases fitting TRBD1. The length of the CDR3 is 16 residues. Germline CDR1 reads SGHDT; CDR2 reads YYEEEE. V shed 4 bases, J shed 2 bases, and the junction held 5 bases outside the gene matches. CDR3 DNA sequence: TGTGCCAGCAGCCCGACAGGGGACCCCTATAATTCACCCCTCCACTTT. This gives the protein CASSPTGDPYNSPLHF.